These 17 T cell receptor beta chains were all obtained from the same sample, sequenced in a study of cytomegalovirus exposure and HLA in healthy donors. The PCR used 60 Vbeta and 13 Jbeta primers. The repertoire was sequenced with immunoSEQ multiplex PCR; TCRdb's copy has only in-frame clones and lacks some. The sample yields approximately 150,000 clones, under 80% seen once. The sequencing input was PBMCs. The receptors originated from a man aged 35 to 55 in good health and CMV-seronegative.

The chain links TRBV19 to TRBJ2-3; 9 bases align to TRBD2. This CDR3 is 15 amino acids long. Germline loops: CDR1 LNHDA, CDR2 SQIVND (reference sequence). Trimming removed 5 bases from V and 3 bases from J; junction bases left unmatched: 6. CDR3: CASSPSGGFTDTQYF. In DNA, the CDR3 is TGTGCCAGTAGTCCAAGCGGGGGGTTTACAGATACGCAGTATTTT.

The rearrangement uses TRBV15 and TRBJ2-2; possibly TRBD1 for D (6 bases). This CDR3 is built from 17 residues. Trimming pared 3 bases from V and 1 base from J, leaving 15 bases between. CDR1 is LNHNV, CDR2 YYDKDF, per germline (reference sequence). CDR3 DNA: TGTGCCACCAGCAGGCGTACCGGGACAATGAACACCGGGGAGCTGTTTTTT. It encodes CATSRRTGTMNTGELFF.

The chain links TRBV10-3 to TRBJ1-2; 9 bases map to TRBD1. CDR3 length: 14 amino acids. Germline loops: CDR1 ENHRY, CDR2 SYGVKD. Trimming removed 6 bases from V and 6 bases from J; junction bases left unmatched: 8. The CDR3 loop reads CAIRGTGSTHGYTF. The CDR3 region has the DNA TGTGCCATCAGGGGGACAGGGTCGACCCATGGCTACACCTTC.

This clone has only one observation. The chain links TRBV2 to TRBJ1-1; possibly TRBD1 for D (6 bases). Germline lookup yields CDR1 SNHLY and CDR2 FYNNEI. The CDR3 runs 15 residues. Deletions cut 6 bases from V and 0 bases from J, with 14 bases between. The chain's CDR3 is CASRPVQGMNTEAFF. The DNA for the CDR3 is TGTGCCAGCAGACCTGTACAGGGCATGAACACTGAAGCTTTCTTT.

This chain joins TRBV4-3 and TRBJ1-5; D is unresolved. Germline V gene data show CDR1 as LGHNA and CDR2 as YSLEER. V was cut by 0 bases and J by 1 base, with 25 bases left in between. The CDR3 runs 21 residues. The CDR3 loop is CASSQDLPGMLLLLSNQPQHF. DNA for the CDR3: TGCGCCAGCAGCCAAGATTTGCCAGGTATGTTGTTGTTGTTGAGCAATCAGCCCCAGCATTTT.

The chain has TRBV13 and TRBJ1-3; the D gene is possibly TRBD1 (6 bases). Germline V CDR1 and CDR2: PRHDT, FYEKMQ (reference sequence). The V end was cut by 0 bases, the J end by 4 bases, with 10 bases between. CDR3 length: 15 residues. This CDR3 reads CASSLGQGKGNTIYF. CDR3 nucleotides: TGTGCCAGCAGCTTAGGCCAGGGGAAGGGAAACACCATATATTTT.

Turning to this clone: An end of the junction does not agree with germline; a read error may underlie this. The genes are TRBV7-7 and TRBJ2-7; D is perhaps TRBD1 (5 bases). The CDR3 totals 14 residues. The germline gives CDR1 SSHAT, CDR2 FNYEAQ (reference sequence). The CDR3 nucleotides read TGTGCTAGCAGCCCCACAGGAAAGACTTACGAGCAGTACTTC. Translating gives CASSPTGKTYEQYF.

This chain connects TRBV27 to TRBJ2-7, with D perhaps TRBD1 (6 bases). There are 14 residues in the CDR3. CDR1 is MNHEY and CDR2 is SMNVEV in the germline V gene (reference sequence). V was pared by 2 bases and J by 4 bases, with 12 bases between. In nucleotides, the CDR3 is TGTGCCAGCAGTTTAACAGGGACCCTTTACGAGCAGTACTTC. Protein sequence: CASSLTGTLYEQYF.

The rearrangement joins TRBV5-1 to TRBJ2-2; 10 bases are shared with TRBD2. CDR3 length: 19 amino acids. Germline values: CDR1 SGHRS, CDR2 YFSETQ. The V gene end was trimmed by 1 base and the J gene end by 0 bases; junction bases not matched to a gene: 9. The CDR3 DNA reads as TGCGCCAGCAGCTTGCCCCCAGCGGGGGGGCCGGCGAACACCGGGGAGCTGTTTTTT. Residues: CASSLPPAGGPANTGELFF.

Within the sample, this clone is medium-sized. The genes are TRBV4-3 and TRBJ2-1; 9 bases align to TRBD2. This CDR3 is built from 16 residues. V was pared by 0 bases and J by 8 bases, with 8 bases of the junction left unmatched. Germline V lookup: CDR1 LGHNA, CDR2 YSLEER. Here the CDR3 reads CASSQEYGSGGYEQFF. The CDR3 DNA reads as TGCGCCAGCAGCCAAGAATACGGTAGCGGGGGATATGAGCAGTTCTTC.

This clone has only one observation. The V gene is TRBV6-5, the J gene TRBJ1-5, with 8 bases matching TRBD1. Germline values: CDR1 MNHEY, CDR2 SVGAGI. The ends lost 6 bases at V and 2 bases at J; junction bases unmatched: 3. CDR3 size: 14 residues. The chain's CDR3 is CASRLTGGNQPQHF. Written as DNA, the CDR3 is TGTGCCAGCAGGTTGACAGGGGGCAATCAGCCCCAGCATTTT.

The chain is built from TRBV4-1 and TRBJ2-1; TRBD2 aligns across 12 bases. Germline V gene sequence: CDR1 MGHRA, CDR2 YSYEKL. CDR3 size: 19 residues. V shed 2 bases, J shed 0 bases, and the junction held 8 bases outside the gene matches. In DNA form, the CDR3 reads TGCGCCAGCAGCCAAACCCGGACTAGCGGGACCCACTCCTACAATGAGCAGTTCTTC. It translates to CASSQTRTSGTHSYNEQFF.

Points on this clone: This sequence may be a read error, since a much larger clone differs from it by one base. The CDR3 nucleotides are TGTGCCAGCAGTCCACAGGGTGGCAATCAGCCCCAGCATTTT. It specifies CASSPQGGNQPQHF. The chain uses TRBV7-2 and TRBJ1-5, with D possibly being TRBD1 (6 bases). The CDR3 is 14 residues long. V was cut by 6 bases and J by 2 bases, with 11 bases left in between. Per the germline V gene, CDR1 is SGHTA and CDR2 is FQGNSA.

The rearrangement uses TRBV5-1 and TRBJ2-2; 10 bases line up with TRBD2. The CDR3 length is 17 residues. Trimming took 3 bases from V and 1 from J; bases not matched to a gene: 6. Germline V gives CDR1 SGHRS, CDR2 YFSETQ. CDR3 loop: CASSSHIAGGNTGELFF. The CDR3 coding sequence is TGCGCCAGCAGCTCACATATAGCGGGGGGGAACACCGGGGAGCTGTTTTTT.

The CDR3 sequence is CASSPNGGPYEQYF. CDR3 coding DNA: TGTGCCAGCAGCCCCAACGGAGGACCCTACGAGCAGTACTTC. The chain links TRBV7-3 to TRBJ2-7; maybe TRBD2 (5 bases). Germline V lookup: CDR1 SGHTA, CDR2 FQGTGA. The CDR3 length is 14 residues. With 5 bases removed from V and 2 bases from J, the gap between germline ends came to 13 bases.

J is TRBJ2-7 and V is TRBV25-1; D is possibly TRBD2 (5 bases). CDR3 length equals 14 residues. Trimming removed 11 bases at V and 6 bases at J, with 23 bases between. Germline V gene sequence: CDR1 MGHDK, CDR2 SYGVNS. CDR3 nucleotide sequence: TGTGCCCGGGGAGCCGCTGCACAAAGCTGCGAGCAGTACTTC. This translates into CARGAAAQSCEQYF.

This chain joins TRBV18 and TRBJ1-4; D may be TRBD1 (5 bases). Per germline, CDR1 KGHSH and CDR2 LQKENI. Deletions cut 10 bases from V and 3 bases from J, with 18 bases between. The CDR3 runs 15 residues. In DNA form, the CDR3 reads TGTGCCACTCGCCTCCAGACAGTTCCTAATGAAAAACTGTTTTTT. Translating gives CATRLQTVPNEKLFF.